The 2 T cell receptor beta chains below all came from one sample that was sequenced in a study of regulatory T cells in long-lasting Graves disease. Time point here: persistent/refractory GD, antithyroid drugs over 5 years with positive TRAb. The TCR library was made from RNA extracted from PBMCs. Investigators prepared the TCR beta libraries by applying iRepertoire HTBI primers and Arm-PCR of CDR3 regions. In TCRdb, the multiplex PCR reads were re-called with MiXCR into one record per CDR3 protein. Of 250,000 to 300,000 distinct CDR3 sequences detected, 20% to 25% appear once; the ten largest clones hold roughly three fifths. Here the sequenced sample was peripheral blood mononuclear cells (PBMCs), taken when the disease was refractory, from a patient treated with antithyroid drugs. These receptor sequences come from a female donor with Graves disease.

The chain uses TRBV20-1 and TRBJ2-7, with 8 bases identical to TRBD1. Germline V lookup: CDR1 DFQATT, CDR2 SNEGSKA (reference sequence). Germline trimming cut 5 bases from V and 5 bases from J; bases unmatched to any gene: 8. The CDR3 sequence is 13 residues long. CDR3 coding DNA: TGCAGTGCTGTACCGGGACAGGCGAACGAGCAGTACTTC. It is translated as CSAVPGQANEQYF.

J is TRBJ2-5 and V is TRBV12-3 or TRBV12-4; no firm D call. CDR3 length: 14 amino acids. V lost 3 bases and J lost 0, with 8 bases in between. The CDR3 nucleotides are TGTGCCAGCAGTTTTCGCACAGACCAAGAGACCCAGTACTTC. It is translated as CASSFRTDQETQYF.